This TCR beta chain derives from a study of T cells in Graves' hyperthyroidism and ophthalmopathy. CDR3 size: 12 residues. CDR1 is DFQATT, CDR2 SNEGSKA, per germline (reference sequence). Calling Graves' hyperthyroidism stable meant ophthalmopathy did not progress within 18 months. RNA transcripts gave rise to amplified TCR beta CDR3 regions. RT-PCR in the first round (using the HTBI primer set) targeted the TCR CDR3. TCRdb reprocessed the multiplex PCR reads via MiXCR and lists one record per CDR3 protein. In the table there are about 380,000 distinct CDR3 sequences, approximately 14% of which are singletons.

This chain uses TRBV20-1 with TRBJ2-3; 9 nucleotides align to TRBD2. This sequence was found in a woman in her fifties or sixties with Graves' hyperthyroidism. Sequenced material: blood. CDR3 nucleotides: TGCAGCCGGACTAGCGACACAGATACGCAGTATTTT. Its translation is CSRTSDTDTQYF.